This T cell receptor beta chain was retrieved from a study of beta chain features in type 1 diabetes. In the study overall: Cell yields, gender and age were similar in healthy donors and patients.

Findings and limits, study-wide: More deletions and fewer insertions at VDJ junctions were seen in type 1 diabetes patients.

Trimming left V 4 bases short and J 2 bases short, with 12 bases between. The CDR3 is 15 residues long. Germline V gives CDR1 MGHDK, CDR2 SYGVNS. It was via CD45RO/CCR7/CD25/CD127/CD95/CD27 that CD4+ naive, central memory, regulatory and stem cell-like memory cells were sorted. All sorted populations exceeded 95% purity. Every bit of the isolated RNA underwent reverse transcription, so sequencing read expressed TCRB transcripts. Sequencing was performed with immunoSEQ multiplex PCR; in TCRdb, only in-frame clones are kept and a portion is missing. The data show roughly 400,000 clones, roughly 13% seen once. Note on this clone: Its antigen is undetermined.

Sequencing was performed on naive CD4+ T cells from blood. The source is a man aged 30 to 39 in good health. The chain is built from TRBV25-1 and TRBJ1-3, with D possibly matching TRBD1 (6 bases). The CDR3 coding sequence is TGTGCCAGCAGTGGAGATCAGGGGACTGGAAACACCATATATTTT. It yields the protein CASSGDQGTGNTIYF.